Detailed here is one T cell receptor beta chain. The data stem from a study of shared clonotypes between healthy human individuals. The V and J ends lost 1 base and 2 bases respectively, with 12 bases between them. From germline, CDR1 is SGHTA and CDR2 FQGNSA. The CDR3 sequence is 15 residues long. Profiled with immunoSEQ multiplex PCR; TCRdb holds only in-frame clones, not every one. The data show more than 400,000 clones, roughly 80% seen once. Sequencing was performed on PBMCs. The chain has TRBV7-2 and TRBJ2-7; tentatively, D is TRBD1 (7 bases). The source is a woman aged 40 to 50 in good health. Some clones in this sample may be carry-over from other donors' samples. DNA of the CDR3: TGTGCCAGCAGCTTAGGCGGGGACAGAGCCTACGAGCAGTACTTC. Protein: CASSLGGDRAYEQYF.